The present TCR beta chain was sequenced within a study of T-cell memory formation after mild COVID-19. Study overall: TCR clusters mostly belonged to single donors.

Trimming took 3 bases from V and 2 from J; bases not matched to a gene: 5. CDR1 is LGHNA and CDR2 is YNFKEQ in the germline V gene. CDR3 size: 16 residues. Study observations and caveats: Contracting CD8+ clones were enriched in EMRA, CD4+ mainly in CM and EM. The appearance of some responding clones in pre-infection memory suggested that cross-reactive memory joined. Contracting clones from day 15 to 85 had balanced CD4/CD8; later expanders favoured CD4+.

Each CDR3 protein is one row after TCRdb ran MiXCR on the 5' RACE reads. The table lists about 400,000 distinct CDR3 sequences, under 20% of them singletons. This clonotype was recorded at least ten times. Its antigen is not identified. What was sequenced was PBMCs or a T cell subset sorted from them (not recorded which). The J gene is TRBJ1-5, the V gene TRBV4-2; TRBD1 matches at 9 bases. This receptor was taken from a man between 18 and 29 years old who had mild COVID-19 (a few samples of this study predate the infection). Cell type and time point are not known. The CDR3 DNA reads TGTGCCAGCAGCCAGGACAGGGGTACGGGCAATCAGCCCCAGCATTTT. Amino acid sequence: CASSQDRGTGNQPQHF.